These T cell receptor beta chains were read from a single sample in a study of spatial heterogeneity in lung cancer. TCRdb reprocessed the 5' RACE reads via MiXCR and lists one record per CDR3 protein. The sample has roughly 26,000 distinct CDR3 sequences, approximately 6% seen once. This sample comprised PBMCs, obtained at follow-up. These receptors were obtained from a male donor with early-stage non-small cell lung cancer. Both conserved end residues are part of each CDR3. Each record gives: D gene, J gene, V gene, clone size, CDR3 protein, CDR3 DNA. A D gene is named only where the DNA matches it firmly. Size tells how often a clone was seen (once, few, many) or the class of an expanded clone, and some rows leave it out.

D: .
J: TRBJ2-7
V: TRBV18
size: many
CDR3: CASSPSGPYEQYF
DNA: TGTGCCAGCTCACCAAGCGGCCCCTACGAGCAGTACTTC

D: TRBD2
J: TRBJ2-3
V: TRBV20-1
size: many
CDR3: CSGSFLAGVFTDTQYF
DNA: TGCAGTGGTAGTTTCCTAGCGGGAGTTTTCACAGATACGCAGTATTTT

D: TRBD1
J: TRBJ1-2
V: TRBV20-1
size: few
CDR3: CSARTPRTGAMVVDYGYTF
DNA: TGCAGTGCTAGGACACCCAGGACAGGGGCAATGGTAGTTGACTATGGCTACACCTTC

D: TRBD2
J: TRBJ2-3
V: TRBV24-1
size: many
CDR3: CATSDFTSGRTDTQYF
DNA: TGTGCCACCAGTGATTTTACTAGCGGGAGAACAGATACGCAGTATTTT

D: TRBD1
J: TRBJ2-1
V: TRBV28
size: many
CDR3: CASSLGQSPEQFF
DNA: TGTGCCAGCAGTCTGGGACAGAGCCCTGAGCAGTTCTTC

D: TRBD2
J: TRBJ2-1
V: TRBV4-2
size: many
CDR3: CASSELAGGPYEQFF
DNA: TGTGCCAGCAGCGAACTAGCGGGGGGGCCTTATGAGCAGTTCTTC

D: .
J: TRBJ1-1
V: TRBV5-6
size: few
CDR3: CASSAQGWRNTEAFF
DNA: TGTGCCAGCAGCGCACAGGGCTGGAGGAACACTGAAGCTTTCTTT

D: TRBD1
J: TRBJ1-1
V: TRBV10-3
size: .
CDR3: CAISGQGETEAFF
DNA: TGTGCCATCAGCGGACAGGGAGAGACTGAAGCTTTCTTT

D: .
J: TRBJ2-4
V: TRBV7-8
size: .
CDR3: CASSPGRMTGPLAKNIQYF
DNA: TGTGCCAGCAGCCCGGGACGGATGACCGGGCCCCTAGCCAAAAACATTCAGTACTTC

D: TRBD1
J: TRBJ1-5
V: TRBV20-1
size: few
CDR3: CSAWDRGSQPQHF
DNA: TGCAGTGCTTGGGACAGGGGGTCTCAGCCCCAGCATTTT

D: .
J: TRBJ1-2
V: TRBV20-1
size: few
CDR3: CSARDPAPREDYGYTF
DNA: TGCAGTGCTAGAGATCCAGCACCGCGCGAGGACTATGGCTACACCTTC

D: .
J: TRBJ2-1
V: TRBV12-3/TRBV12-4
size: many
CDR3: CASSLGGPEQFF
DNA: TGTGCCAGCAGTTTAGGGGGGCCTGAGCAGTTCTTC

D: TRBD2
J: TRBJ2-1
V: TRBV29-1
size: many
CDR3: CSVSRAGAYNEQFF
DNA: TGCAGCGTCTCCAGAGCGGGGGCCTACAATGAGCAGTTCTTC

D: TRBD2
J: TRBJ2-1
V: TRBV6-2/TRBV6-3
size: many
CDR3: CASSGLAGGNEQFF
DNA: TGTGCCAGCAGCGGACTAGCGGGGGGCAATGAGCAGTTCTTC

D: .
J: TRBJ2-1
V: TRBV7-2
size: many
CDR3: CASSFGRGSYNEQFF
DNA: TGTGCCAGCAGCTTCGGTCGGGGCTCCTACAATGAGCAGTTCTTC

D: .
J: TRBJ2-4
V: TRBV6-1
size: few
CDR3: CASRRPSGAKNIQYF
DNA: TGTGCCAGCAGAAGGCCCTCGGGGGCCAAAAACATTCAGTACTTC

D: .
J: TRBJ2-5
V: TRBV6-6
size: few
CDR3: CASSPSAGKETQYF
DNA: TGTGCCAGCAGCCCCTCGGCGGGTAAAGAGACCCAGTACTTC

D: .
J: TRBJ2-2
V: TRBV21-1
size: many
CDR3: CASSNRLNTGELFF
DNA: TGTGCCAGCAGCAATCGGTTGAACACCGGGGAGCTGTTTTTT

D: TRBD1
J: TRBJ1-1
V: TRBV3-1
size: many
CDR3: CASSHSGTGNTEAFF
DNA: TGTGCCAGCAGCCATTCCGGGACAGGGAACACTGAAGCTTTCTTT

D: TRBD2
J: TRBJ2-4
V: TRBV12-3/TRBV12-4
size: few
CDR3: CASRTGGAKNIQYF
DNA: TGTGCCAGCAGGACGGGGGGGGCCAAAAACATTCAGTACTTC

D: TRBD1
J: TRBJ1-2
V: TRBV10-3
size: many
CDR3: CAIRPGQGNYGYTF
DNA: TGTGCCATCAGACCGGGACAGGGAAACTATGGCTACACCTTC

D: .
J: TRBJ2-3
V: TRBV5-1
size: many
CDR3: CASSFSDIGTDTQYF
DNA: TGCGCCAGCAGCTTCTCGGATATTGGCACAGATACGCAGTATTTT

D: .
J: TRBJ2-5
V: TRBV29-1
size: many
CDR3: CSVEGGPEETQYF
DNA: TGCAGCGTTGAAGGAGGGCCCGAAGAGACCCAGTACTTC

D: TRBD1
J: TRBJ1-2
V: TRBV11-2
size: many
CDR3: CASSLTGTNYGYTF
DNA: TGTGCCAGCAGCTTGACAGGGACTAACTATGGCTACACCTTC

D: .
J: TRBJ2-1
V: TRBV7-8
size: .
CDR3: CASSKTGYELFF
DNA: TGTGCCAGCAGCAAAACAGGGTATGAGCTGTTCTTC

D: .
J: TRBJ2-3
V: TRBV19
size: many
CDR3: CASSPRTSTDTQYF
DNA: TGTGCCAGTAGTCCACGGACTAGCACAGATACGCAGTATTTT

D: TRBD2
J: TRBJ2-1
V: TRBV4-1
size: many
CDR3: CASSDLAGGYLRNEQFF
DNA: TGCGCCAGCAGCGATCTAGCGGGAGGGTATCTTCGTAATGAGCAGTTCTTC

D: .
J: TRBJ2-1
V: TRBV4-2
size: many
CDR3: CASSQDRNDYLGHNEQFF
DNA: TGTGCCAGCAGCCAAGATCGAAATGATTACTTAGGGCACAATGAGCAGTTCTTC

D: .
J: TRBJ2-3
V: TRBV7-3
size: many
CDR3: CASSLTGQGADTQYF
DNA: TGTGCCAGCAGCTTAACCGGCCAGGGCGCAGATACGCAGTATTTT

D: .
J: TRBJ2-7
V: TRBV7-9
size: many
CDR3: CASSLAGYSYEQYF
DNA: TGTGCCAGCAGCTTGGCGGGTTACTCCTACGAGCAGTACTTC

D: .
J: TRBJ2-2
V: TRBV28
size: .
CDR3: CASSSQNTGELFF
DNA: TGTGCCAGCAGTTCCCAAAACACCGGGGAGCTGTTTTTT

D: TRBD1
J: TRBJ2-2
V: TRBV18
size: many
CDR3: CASSIGTGETGELFF
DNA: TGTGCCAGCTCCATCGGGACAGGAGAAACCGGGGAGCTGTTTTTT

D: .
J: TRBJ2-7
V: TRBV7-2
size: many
CDR3: CASSLEFSGYEQYF
DNA: TGTGCCAGCAGCTTAGAATTTAGCGGCTACGAGCAGTACTTC

D: .
J: TRBJ1-2
V: TRBV7-9
size: many
CDR3: CASSFGSVSYGYTF
DNA: TGTGCCAGCAGCTTCGGCAGTGTGAGCTATGGCTACACCTTC

D: TRBD1
J: TRBJ2-6
V: TRBV18
size: few
CDR3: CASSPLGQGFSGANVLTF
DNA: TGTGCCAGCTCACCACTAGGACAGGGCTTCTCTGGGGCCAACGTCCTGACTTTC

D: .
J: TRBJ2-5
V: TRBV20-1
size: many
CDR3: CSASYAVGGTQYF
DNA: TGCAGTGCTAGCTACGCGGTCGGAGGGACCCAGTACTTC

D: TRBD2
J: TRBJ2-3
V: TRBV6-4
size: many
CDR3: CASSAVAGAGTDTQYF
DNA: TGTGCCAGCAGTGCCGTAGCGGGAGCCGGCACAGATACGCAGTATTTT

D: .
J: TRBJ2-7
V: TRBV6-5
size: .
CDR3: CASSYSPGQPEQYF
DNA: TGTGCCAGCAGTTACTCGCCAGGCCAACCCGAGCAGTACTTC

D: .
J: TRBJ1-1
V: TRBV30
size: few
CDR3: CAWSVLFSTEAFF
DNA: TGTGCCTGGAGTGTACTTTTCAGCACTGAAGCTTTCTTT

D: .
J: TRBJ2-2
V: TRBV6-5
size: .
CDR3: CASSPTQGELFF
DNA: TGTGCCAGCAGTCCCACCCAGGGGGAGCTGTTTTTT

D: .
J: TRBJ1-6
V: TRBV10-3
size: many
CDR3: CAISGGDQNSPLHF
DNA: TGTGCCATCAGTGGAGGGGACCAAAATTCACCCCTCCACTTT

D: .
J: TRBJ2-1
V: TRBV6-5
size: many
CDR3: CASSLSSYNEQFF
DNA: TGTGCCAGCAGCCTAAGCTCCTACAATGAGCAGTTCTTC

D: .
J: TRBJ1-5
V: TRBV15
size: many
CDR3: CATTYGENQPQHF
DNA: TGTGCCACCACTTACGGGGAAAATCAGCCCCAGCATTTT

D: TRBD1
J: TRBJ2-1
V: TRBV5-6
size: many
CDR3: CASSSGTGMNEQFF
DNA: TGTGCCAGCAGCTCAGGGACAGGGATGAATGAGCAGTTCTTC